This T cell receptor (beta chain) emerged from a study of OX40 agonist ivuxolimab in advanced cancers. Study overall: Participants averaged roughly 60 years of age (range 23 to 79) and were around 80% male.

The assay was immunoSEQ multiplex PCR, and TCRdb's table has in-frame clones only and misses some. The data show approximately 69,000 clones, 80% to 85% seen once. V was trimmed by 4 bases and J by 4 bases, leaving 10 bases between them. The CDR3 is 13 residues long. Germline assignment: CDR1 SNHLY and CDR2 FYNNEI. The clonotype comes from an adult with an advanced solid tumor such as melanoma, head and neck, liver or kidney cancer. The sequencing used CD4+ or CD8+ T cells sorted from blood, collected in a trial of the OX40 agonist ivuxolimab. The chain uses TRBV2 and TRBJ1-1; D possibly corresponds to TRBD1 (5 bases). CDR3 coding DNA: TGTGCCAGCAGTGGTGGGGCTGGCACTGAAGCTTTCTTT. Translated: CASSGGAGTEAFF. Supplemented by reference TRBV2 and TRBJ1-1, the full variable domain reads EPEVTQTPSHQVTQMGQEVILRCVPISNHLYFYWYRQILGQKVEFLVSFYNNEISEKSEIFDDQFSVERPDGSNFTLKIRSTKLEDSAMYFCASSGGAGTEAFFGQGTRLTVV.